A single sample gave rise to the 5 T cell receptor beta chains below, sequenced in a study of blood T cell repertoires in COVID-19. Profiled with immunoSEQ multiplex PCR; TCRdb holds only in-frame clones, not every one. The sample yields 180,000 or so clones, 82% seen once. The sequencing sample was made of PBMCs or T cells enriched from blood (not recorded which). The receptors come from a man aged 50 to 60 who had recovered from COVID-19.

The chain recombines TRBV19 with TRBJ2-7, with TRBD2 identical over 10 bases. V was pared by 1 base and J by 4 bases, with 1 base of the junction left unmatched. This CDR3 spans 14 amino acids. Germline V lookup: CDR1 LNHDA, CDR2 SQIVND (reference sequence). The CDR3 sequence: CASSIGTSGYEQYF. The CDR3 nucleotides read TGTGCCAGTAGTATAGGGACTAGCGGATACGAGCAGTACTTC.

The chain is built from TRBV18 and TRBJ2-7; weak D call: TRBD1 (6 bases). The V gene's germline CDR1 is KGHSH and CDR2 LQKENI. Trimming removed 0 bases at V and 2 bases at J, with 14 bases between. The CDR3 sequence is 16 residues long. This CDR3 reads CASSPPILAGAYEQYF. The CDR3 DNA sequence: TGTGCCAGCTCACCACCGATCTTAGCAGGGGCCTACGAGCAGTACTTC.

This chain joins TRBV24-1 and TRBJ2-5; D perhaps matches TRBD1 (6 bases). The CDR3 runs 14 residues. Trimming left V 5 bases short and J 3 bases short, with 12 bases between. The germline V gene has CDR1 KGHDR and CDR2 SFDVKD. CDR3 in amino acids: CATSGGRDKETQYF. CDR3 bases: TGTGCCACCAGTGGGGGCAGGGACAAAGAGACCCAGTACTTC.

V is TRBV7-9 and J is TRBJ1-4; a weak D match, TRBD1 (6 bases). Germline CDR1 SEHNR, CDR2 FQNEAQ (reference sequence). The CDR3 loop spans 15 amino acids. The V and J ends lost 8 bases and 3 bases respectively, with 16 bases between them. The CDR3 is CASSRNQGPNEKLFF. The CDR3 coding sequence is TGTGCCAGCTCTCGGAATCAGGGGCCTAATGAAAAACTGTTTTTT.

The gene calls are TRBV6-4 and TRBJ1-2; 9 bases align to TRBD1. V lost 2 bases and J lost 5; bases outside the gene matches: 9. Germline CDR1 reads MRHNA; CDR2 reads SNTAGT. This CDR3 has 16 amino acids. The CDR3 spells CASSDALGTGIYGYTF. CDR3 bases: TGTGCCAGCAGTGACGCCCTCGGGACAGGGATATATGGCTACACCTTC.